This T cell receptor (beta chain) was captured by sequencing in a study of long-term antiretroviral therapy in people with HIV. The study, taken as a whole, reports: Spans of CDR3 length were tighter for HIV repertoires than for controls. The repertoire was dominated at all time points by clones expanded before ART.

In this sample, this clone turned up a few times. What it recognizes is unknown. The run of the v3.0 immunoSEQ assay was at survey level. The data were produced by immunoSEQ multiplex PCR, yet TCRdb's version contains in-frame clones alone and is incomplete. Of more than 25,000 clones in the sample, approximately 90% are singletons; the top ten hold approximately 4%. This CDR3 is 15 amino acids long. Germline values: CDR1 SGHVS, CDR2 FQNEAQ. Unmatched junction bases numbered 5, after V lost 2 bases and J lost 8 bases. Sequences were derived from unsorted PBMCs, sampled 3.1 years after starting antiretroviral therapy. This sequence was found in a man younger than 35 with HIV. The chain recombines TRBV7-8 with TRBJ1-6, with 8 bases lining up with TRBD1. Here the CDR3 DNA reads TGTGCCAGCAGCTTACTCGAGACAGGGGATTCACCCCTCCACTTT. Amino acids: CASSLLETGDSPLHF. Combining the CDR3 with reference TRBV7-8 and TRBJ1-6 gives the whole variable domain GAGVSQSPRYKVAKRGQDVALRCDPISGHVSLFWYQQALGQGPEFLTYFQNEAQLDKSGLPSDRFFAERPEGSVSTLKIQRTQQEDSAVYLCASSLLETGDSPLHFGNGTRLTVT.